The 29 T cell receptor beta chains given below trace back to one sample, sequenced in a study of a mutant IDH1 vaccine in newly diagnosed glioma. Assay used: immunoSEQ multiplex PCR; TCRdb lists only in-frame clones, some missing. Among more than 25,000 clones, around 77% were seen once, and the ten largest hold roughly 9.3%. No antigen has been assigned to these receptors. The time point: week 35, safety follow-up. Vaccine doses each comprised 300 ug of mutant IDH1 20-mer peptide, with topical imiquimod. Sequencing used PBMCs, obtained from a glioma patient whose treatment included an IDH1 peptide vaccine. These receptors all stem from a woman aged 25-40 years with glioma. Some clones in this sample may be carry-over from other donors' samples.

V gene TRBV25-1 combines with J gene TRBJ2-1; D ambiguous. The ends were cut back, 5 bases at V and 10 bases at J, with 18 bases in the middle. Germline lookup yields CDR1 MGHDK and CDR2 SYGVNS. This CDR3 spans 14 amino acids. The CDR3 DNA reads as TGTGCCAGCAGTTACTCCTCGGCGCGAACGGAGCAGTTCTTC. The encoded protein is CASSYSSARTEQFF.

The chain combines TRBV10-2 with TRBJ2-2, with unresolved D. The germline CDR1 and CDR2 sequences are WSHSY and SAAADI. This CDR3 contains 12 residues. Trimming stripped 5 bases from V and 0 bases from J, with 1 base between. The CDR3 region is CASSSNTGELFF. The CDR3 DNA is TGCGCCAGCAGTTCGAACACCGGGGAGCTGTTTTTT.

This clone was detected a few times. The gene calls are TRBV4-3 and TRBJ2-7; the match to TRBD1 covers 8 bases. CDR1 is LGHNA, CDR2 YSLEER, per germline. The CDR3 contains 17 residues. Unmatched junction bases numbered 10, after V lost 0 bases and J lost 3 bases. CDR3 sequence: CASSQDRTGRPLYEQYF. CDR3 coding DNA: TGCGCCAGCAGCCAAGATAGGACAGGGAGGCCCCTCTACGAGCAGTACTTC.

CDR3 sequence: CASGVVTGTSGIHEQYF. The CDR3 DNA sequence: TGTGCCAGTGGGGTGGTGACCGGGACTAGCGGGATCCACGAGCAGTACTTC. The rearrangement joins TRBV2 to TRBJ2-7, with 13 bases matching TRBD2. Germline CDR1 reads SNHLY; CDR2 reads FYNNEI. This CDR3 is built from 17 residues. Trimming took 9 bases from V and 5 from J; bases not matched to a gene: 16.

This chain joins TRBV9 and TRBJ2-1; either TRBD1 or TRBD2 may supply D (6 bases each). This CDR3 region has 16 residues. Germline V gene lookup returns CDR1 SGDLS and CDR2 YYNGEE. Trimming took off 5 bases at V and 0 bases at J, with 15 bases between the two ends. The CDR3 sequence: CASSAKGGDSYNEQFF. CDR3 nucleotides: TGTGCCAGCAGTGCTAAGGGGGGAGACTCCTACAATGAGCAGTTCTTC.

The genes are TRBV7-6 and TRBJ1-1; D remains unclear. Trimming took off 2 bases at V and 4 bases at J, with 11 bases between the two ends. Germline V gene lookup returns CDR1 SGHVS and CDR2 FNYEAQ. The CDR3 is 14 amino acids. The CDR3 coding sequence is TGTGCCAGCAGCTTAAGATCTATGGGCACTGAAGCTTTCTTT. Translating gives CASSLRSMGTEAFF.

The V call is TRBV29-1, the J call TRBJ1-1, with D hard to call. Trimming took off 7 bases at V and 0 bases at J, with 12 bases between the two ends. This CDR3 has 13 amino acids. Per the germline V gene, CDR1 is SQVTM and CDR2 is ANQGSEA. The CDR3 region is CSARPSLNTEAFF. CDR3 sequence (DNA): TGCAGCGCCAGACCCAGTCTGAACACTGAAGCTTTCTTT.

The chain has TRBV5-4 and TRBJ2-2; tentative D call: TRBD1 (5 bases). The CDR3 consists of 17 residues. Germline V gene sequence: CDR1 SGHNT, CDR2 YYREEE (reference sequence). V lost 0 bases, J lost 0 bases, and 12 bases lay in between. The CDR3 here is CASSLVAGIANTGELFF. DNA of the CDR3: TGTGCCAGCAGCTTGGTGGCAGGGATCGCGAACACCGGGGAGCTGTTTTTT.

The chain carries TRBV6-5 and TRBJ2-1, with 10 bases that match TRBD1. Trimming removed 5 bases from V and 4 bases from J; junction bases left unmatched: 5. Germline V lookup: CDR1 MNHEY, CDR2 SVGAGI. The CDR3 is made up of 15 amino acids. The DNA of the CDR3 is TGTGCCAGCAGTCAGGGACAGGGGTCATACAATGAGCAGTTCTTC. Protein product: CASSQGQGSYNEQFF.

The chain has TRBV7-8 and TRBJ2-5; D unclear. The V end was cut by 4 bases, the J end by 2 bases, with 2 bases between. Germline V gene sequence: CDR1 SGHVS, CDR2 FQNEAQ. The CDR3 loop spans 11 amino acids. The CDR3: CASSSQETQYF. In DNA, the CDR3 is TGTGCCAGCAGCTCACAAGAGACCCAGTACTTC.

The rearrangement uses TRBV29-1 and TRBJ2-3; D remains unclear. Deletions cut 5 bases from V and 0 bases from J, with 9 bases between. CDR3 length: 13 residues. The germline CDR1 and CDR2 sequences are SQVTM and ANQGSEA. The CDR3 nucleotides read TGCAGCGTTCCGGCAGCTAGCACAGATACGCAGTATTTT. Protein sequence: CSVPAASTDTQYF.

The chain has TRBV6-1 and TRBJ1-3, with 7 bases that match TRBD1. V dropped 2 bases and J dropped 8; count of bases not matched to a gene: 6. Per the germline V gene, CDR1 is MNHNS and CDR2 is SASEGT. CDR3 length: 14 amino acids. CDR3 region: CASSERQGWDTIYF. In DNA form, the CDR3 reads TGTGCCAGCAGTGAAAGACAGGGTTGGGACACCATATATTTT.

This clone was counted a few times. V gene TRBV5-6 combines with J gene TRBJ2-2; D perhaps matches TRBD1 (6 bases). The CDR3 extends over 17 amino acids. V was shortened by 4 bases and J by 3 bases, with 19 bases between the two germline ends. The V gene's germline CDR1 is SGHDT and CDR2 YYEEEE. Here the CDR3 DNA reads TGTGCCAGCAGCCCACCGGTCGGGACACGCTACACCGGGGAGCTGTTTTTT. Protein: CASSPPVGTRYTGELFF.

The DNA for the CDR3 is TGTGCCAGCAGCCCGCCGGGGACAGGGGGCCAAAAACTGTTTTTT. This translates into CASSPPGTGGQKLFF. The chain uses TRBV5-6 and TRBJ1-4, with 12 bases fitting TRBD1. The ends lost 4 bases at V and 9 bases at J; junction bases unmatched: 7. Germline CDR1 is SGHDT and CDR2 is YYEEEE. This CDR3 is 15 amino acids long.

The chain is built from TRBV2 and TRBJ2-1; D is uncertain. This CDR3 spans 15 amino acids. CDR1 and CDR2 from the germline V gene are SNHLY and FYNNEI. The V gene lost 3 bases and the J gene lost 7 bases, with 16 bases spanning the gap. CDR3 amino acids: CASSETPGLTNEQFF. CDR3 coding DNA: TGTGCCAGCAGTGAGACTCCCGGGCTTACGAATGAGCAGTTCTTC.

The V call is TRBV28, the J call TRBJ2-7; D is uncertain. Germline V gene lookup returns CDR1 MDHEN and CDR2 SYDVKM. The CDR3 covers 13 residues. With 2 bases removed from V and 3 bases from J, the gap between germline ends came to 8 bases. The CDR3, as DNA: TGTGCCAGCAGTTTAAATCGGGTCTACGAGCAGTACTTC. This codes for CASSLNRVYEQYF.

The chain has TRBV10-1 and TRBJ2-6; perhaps TRBD1 as D (6 bases). The V end was cut by 2 bases, the J end by 7 bases, with 9 bases between. Germline CDR1 and CDR2: WNHNN and SYGVQD (reference sequence). This CDR3 contains 14 residues. The CDR3 sequence is CASSEAGVANVLTF. In DNA, the CDR3 is TGCGCCAGCAGTGAGGCAGGGGTAGCCAACGTCCTGACTTTC.

The chain employs TRBV7-9 and TRBJ1-3; D is undetermined. Trimming pared 5 bases from V and 5 bases from J, leaving 10 bases between. The CDR3 covers 13 residues. Germline CDR1 SEHNR, CDR2 FQNEAQ (reference sequence). The CDR3 sequence is CASSPRGRNTIYF. Here the CDR3 DNA reads TGTGCCAGCAGCCCGAGAGGGCGAAACACCATATATTTT.

Sample share makes this clone medium-sized. The identical CDR3 is also encoded by other nucleotide sequences in the sample. The chain has TRBV30 and TRBJ2-1; 13 bases are shared with TRBD2. V lost 3 bases to trimming and J lost 10 bases; unmatched junction nucleotides: 6. Germline values: CDR1 GTSNPN, CDR2 SVGIG (reference sequence). The CDR3 contains 14 residues. CDR3 residues: CAWRLAGGPGEQFF. CDR3 sequence (DNA): TGTGCCTGGAGACTAGCGGGAGGGCCGGGGGAGCAGTTCTTC.

This clone was recorded once. The rearrangement links TRBV7-9 to TRBJ1-2; TRBD1 matches at 9 bases. The CDR3 totals 15 residues. Germline-derived CDR1 and CDR2 are SEHNR and FQNEAQ (reference sequence). V lost 3 bases and J lost 7; bases outside the gene matches: 9. CDR3 loop: CASSFPGQGGAGYTF. CDR3 sequence (DNA): TGTGCCAGCAGCTTTCCGGGACAGGGCGGCGCTGGCTACACCTTC.

J is TRBJ1-4 and V is TRBV30; weak D call: TRBD1 (5 bases). V lost 5 bases to trimming and J lost 7 bases, with 14 bases between them. Germline CDR1 GTSNPN, CDR2 SVGIG (reference sequence). This CDR3 is built from 13 residues. The CDR3 loop reads CAWAGERGEKLFF. The CDR3 region has the DNA TGTGCCTGGGCCGGTGAGAGGGGTGAAAAACTGTTTTTT.

The chain couples TRBV4-1 to TRBJ2-7; no reliable D call. The CDR3 covers 13 residues. Germline V CDR1 and CDR2: MGHRA, YSYEKL. Deletions cut 4 bases from V and 4 bases from J, with 11 bases between. CDR3 sequence: CASSRGEDYEQYF. The CDR3, as DNA: TGCGCCAGCAGCCGAGGAGAAGATTACGAGCAGTACTTC.

The J gene is TRBJ2-7, the V gene TRBV5-1; D gene uncertain. From germline, CDR1 is SGHRS and CDR2 YFSETQ. With 3 bases removed from V and 1 base from J, the gap between germline ends came to 8 bases. The CDR3 totals 13 residues. The CDR3 protein is CASSSDNSYEQYF. CDR3 nucleotides: TGCGCCAGCAGCTCTGACAATTCCTACGAGCAGTACTTC.

The J gene is TRBJ1-2, the V gene TRBV29-1; D not resolved. V lost 6 bases and J lost 2, with 10 bases in between. From germline, CDR1 is SQVTM and CDR2 ANQGSEA. The CDR3 loop spans 12 amino acids. Written as DNA, the CDR3 is TGCAGCGTCATGGCCGGGAACTATGGCTACACCTTC. It yields the protein CSVMAGNYGYTF.

The gene calls are TRBV5-5 and TRBJ1-5; D is ambiguous. The CDR3 contains 15 residues. V shed 0 bases and J shed 0 bases, with 7 bases lying between them. From germline, CDR1 is SGHKS and CDR2 YYEKEE (reference sequence). CDR3 in DNA: TGTGCCAGCAGCTTGGAAGGGAATAGCAATCAGCCCCAGCATTTT. It is translated as CASSLEGNSNQPQHF. Full variable domain (missing parts from reference TRBV5-5 and TRBJ1-5): DAGVTQSPTHLIKTRGQQVTLRCSPISGHKSVSWYQQVLGQGPQFIFQYYEKEERGRGNFPDRFSARQFPNYSSELNVNALLLGDSALYLCASSLEGNSNQPQHFGDGTRLSIL.

This chain uses TRBV30 with TRBJ2-7; perhaps TRBD1 as D (6 bases). The CDR3 is 12 residues long. V gave up 2 bases and J gave up 2 bases, with 7 bases separating them. Germline assignment: CDR1 GTSNPN and CDR2 SVGIG (reference sequence). As DNA, the CDR3 is TGTGCCTGGAGTTACAGGGCCTACGAGCAGTACTTC. This codes for CAWSYRAYEQYF.

A note on this clone: A read error may produce the germline difference seen at one junction end. This CDR3 is also generated by other DNA sequences in the sample. The chain links TRBV6-5 to TRBJ2-7, with D perhaps assigned TRBD1 or TRBD2 (7 bases each). Germline V gene lookup returns CDR1 MNHEY and CDR2 SVGAGI. The CDR3 runs 15 residues. The CDR3 region has the DNA TGTGCCAGCACCCCAGGGGGGGGCAGCTCCTACGAGCAGTATTTC. Residues: CASTPGGGSSYEQYF.

The V call is TRBV6-7, the J call TRBJ2-1; TRBD2 matches at 7 bases. TRBV6-7 is an open reading frame, and its role is uncertain. The CDR3 is 17 residues long. The J segment lost 0 bases and the V segment lost 5 bases, leaving 10 bases of the junction unmatched. CDR3 region: CASSPLGRGSSYNEQFF. CDR3 in DNA: TGTGCCAGCAGTCCCCTCGGGCGGGGGAGCTCCTACAATGAGCAGTTCTTC.

The DNA of the CDR3 is TGCGCCAGCAGTGAGGCAGGGGGAGGCATCATGAACACTGAAGCTTTCTTT. It encodes CASSEAGGGIMNTEAFF. The chain is built from TRBV10-2 and TRBJ1-1; TRBD1 aligns across 7 bases. Germline-derived CDR1 and CDR2 are WSHSY and SAAADI. With V trimmed by 2 bases and J by 0 bases, 9 bases remained unmatched. This CDR3 comprises 17 residues.